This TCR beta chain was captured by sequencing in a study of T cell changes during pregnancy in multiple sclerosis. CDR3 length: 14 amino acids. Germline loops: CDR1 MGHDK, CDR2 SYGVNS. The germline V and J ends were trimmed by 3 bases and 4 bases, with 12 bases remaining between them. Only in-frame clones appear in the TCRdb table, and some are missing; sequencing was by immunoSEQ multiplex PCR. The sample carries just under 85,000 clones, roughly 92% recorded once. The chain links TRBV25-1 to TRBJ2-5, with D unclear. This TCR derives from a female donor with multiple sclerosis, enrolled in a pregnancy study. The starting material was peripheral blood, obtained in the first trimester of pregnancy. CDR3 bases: TGTGCCAGCAGTGAGCGTATAACCCCAGAGACCCAGTACTTC. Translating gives CASSERITPETQYF.